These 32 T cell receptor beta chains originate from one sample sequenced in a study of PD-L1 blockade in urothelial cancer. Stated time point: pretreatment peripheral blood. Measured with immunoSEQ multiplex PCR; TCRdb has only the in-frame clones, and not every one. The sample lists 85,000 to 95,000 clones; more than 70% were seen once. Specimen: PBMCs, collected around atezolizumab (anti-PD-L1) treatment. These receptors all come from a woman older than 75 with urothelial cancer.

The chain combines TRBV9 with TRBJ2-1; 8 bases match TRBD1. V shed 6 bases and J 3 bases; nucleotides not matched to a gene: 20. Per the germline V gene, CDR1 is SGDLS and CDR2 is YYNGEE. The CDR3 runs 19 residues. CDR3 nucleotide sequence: TGTGCCAGCACCCCCTATTCAGGGGGCTTCTCCCCCTTCTACAATGAGCAGTTCTTC. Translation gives CASTPYSGGFSPFYNEQFF.

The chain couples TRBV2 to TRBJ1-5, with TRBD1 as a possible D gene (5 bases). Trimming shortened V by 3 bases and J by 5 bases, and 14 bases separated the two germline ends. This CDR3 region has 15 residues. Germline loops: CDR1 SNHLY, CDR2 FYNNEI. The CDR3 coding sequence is TGTGCCAGCAGTGAGGGGCACCCGGTCGATCAGCCCCAGCATTTT. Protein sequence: CASSEGHPVDQPQHF.

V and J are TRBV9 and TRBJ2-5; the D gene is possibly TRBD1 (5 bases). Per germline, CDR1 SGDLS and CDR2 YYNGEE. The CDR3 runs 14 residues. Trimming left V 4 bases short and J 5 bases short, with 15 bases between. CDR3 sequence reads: CASSFSGLQETQYF. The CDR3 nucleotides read TGTGCCAGCAGCTTTTCAGGGTTGCAGGAGACCCAGTACTTC.

CDR3 in amino acids: CASSEAGRYYTF. CDR3 sequence (DNA): TGTGCCAGCAGTGAAGCGGGGAGGTACTACACCTTC. This rearrangement joins TRBV2 to TRBJ1-2, with D uncertain. The CDR3 runs to 12 residues. Germline CDR1 SNHLY, CDR2 FYNNEI. V was shortened by 0 bases and J by 10 bases, with 9 bases between the two germline ends.

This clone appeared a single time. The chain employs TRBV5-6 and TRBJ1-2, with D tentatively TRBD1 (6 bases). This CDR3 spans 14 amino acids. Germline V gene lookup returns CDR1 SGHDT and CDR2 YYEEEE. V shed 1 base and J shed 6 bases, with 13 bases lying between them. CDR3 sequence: CASSLNTGRHGYTF. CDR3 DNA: TGTGCCAGCAGCTTGAATACAGGGCGGCATGGCTACACCTTC.

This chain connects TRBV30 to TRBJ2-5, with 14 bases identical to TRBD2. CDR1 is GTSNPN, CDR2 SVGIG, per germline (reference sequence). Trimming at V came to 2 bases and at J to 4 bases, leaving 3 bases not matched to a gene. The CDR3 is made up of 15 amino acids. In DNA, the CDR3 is TGTGCCTGGAGTACTGGGACTAGCGGGAGAGAGACCCAGTACTTC. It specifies CAWSTGTSGRETQYF. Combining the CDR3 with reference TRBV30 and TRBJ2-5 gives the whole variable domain SQTIHQWPATLVQPVGSPLSLECTVEGTSNPNLYWYRQAAGRGLQLLFYSVGIGQISSEVPQNLSASRPQDRQFILSSKKLLLSDSGFYLCAWSTGTSGRETQYFGPGTRLLVL.

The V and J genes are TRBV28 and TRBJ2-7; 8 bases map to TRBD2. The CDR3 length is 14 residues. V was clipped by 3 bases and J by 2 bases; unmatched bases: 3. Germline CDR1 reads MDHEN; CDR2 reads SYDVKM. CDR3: CASSFRGGTYEQYF. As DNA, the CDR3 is TGTGCCAGCAGTTTTCGGGGGGGGACCTACGAGCAGTACTTC.

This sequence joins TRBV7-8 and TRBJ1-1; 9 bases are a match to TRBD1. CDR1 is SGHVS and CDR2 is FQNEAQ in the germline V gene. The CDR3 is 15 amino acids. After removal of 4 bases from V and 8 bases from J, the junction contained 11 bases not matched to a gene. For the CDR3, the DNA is TGTGCCAGCAGCTCCCTGACAGGGGGAAAATTAGAAGCTTTCTTT. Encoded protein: CASSSLTGGKLEAFF.

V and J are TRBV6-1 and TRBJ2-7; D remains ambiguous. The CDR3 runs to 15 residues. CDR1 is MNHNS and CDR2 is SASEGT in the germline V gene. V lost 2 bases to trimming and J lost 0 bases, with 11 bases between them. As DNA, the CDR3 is TGTGCCAGCAGTGAATCCGGTTTTAGCTCCTACGAGCAGTACTTC. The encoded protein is CASSESGFSSYEQYF.

In DNA, the CDR3 is TGTGCCAGCAACGAGGGGGGCACAGATACGCAGTATTTT. The encoded protein is CASNEGGTDTQYF. The chain links TRBV6-1 to TRBJ2-3; maybe TRBD1 (6 bases). This CDR3 region has 13 residues. The V end was cut by 7 bases, the J end by 1 base, with 9 bases between. Per germline, CDR1 MNHNS and CDR2 SASEGT.

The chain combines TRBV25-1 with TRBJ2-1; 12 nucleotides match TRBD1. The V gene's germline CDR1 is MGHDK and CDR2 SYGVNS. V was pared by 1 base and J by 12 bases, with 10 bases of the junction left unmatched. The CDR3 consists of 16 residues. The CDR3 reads CASSELGQGASQRQFF. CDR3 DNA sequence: TGTGCCAGCAGTGAATTGGGACAGGGGGCCTCTCAGCGGCAGTTCTTC.

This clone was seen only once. Written as DNA, the CDR3 is TGTGCCAGCAGTGACCTATCAGGGTCGGGAGAGACCCAGTACTTC. It encodes CASSDLSGSGETQYF. The chain combines TRBV6-1 with TRBJ2-5, with D tentatively TRBD1 (5 bases). Germline CDR1 and CDR2: MNHNS and SASEGT. The CDR3 covers 15 residues. The V and J ends lost 3 bases and 4 bases respectively, with 15 bases between them.

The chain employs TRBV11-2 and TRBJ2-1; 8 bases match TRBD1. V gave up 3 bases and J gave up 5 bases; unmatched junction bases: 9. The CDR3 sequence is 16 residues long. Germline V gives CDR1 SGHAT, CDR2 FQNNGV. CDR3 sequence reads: CASSFLGRGLNNEQFF. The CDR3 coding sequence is TGTGCCAGCAGCTTCCTGGGCAGGGGGCTAAACAATGAGCAGTTCTTC.

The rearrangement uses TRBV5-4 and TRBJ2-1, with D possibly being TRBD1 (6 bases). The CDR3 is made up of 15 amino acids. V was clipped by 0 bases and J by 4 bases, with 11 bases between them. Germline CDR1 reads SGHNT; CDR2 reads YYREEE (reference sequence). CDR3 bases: TGTGCCAGCAGCTTGGAGGCAGGGGAGTACAATGAGCAGTTCTTC. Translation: CASSLEAGEYNEQFF.

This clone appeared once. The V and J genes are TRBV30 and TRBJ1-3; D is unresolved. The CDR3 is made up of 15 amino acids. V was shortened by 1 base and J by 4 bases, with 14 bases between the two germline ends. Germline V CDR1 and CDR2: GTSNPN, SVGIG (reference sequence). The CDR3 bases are TGTGCCTGGAGTGCGCTTGGAGGTGGGGGAAACACCATATATTTT. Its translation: CAWSALGGGGNTIYF.

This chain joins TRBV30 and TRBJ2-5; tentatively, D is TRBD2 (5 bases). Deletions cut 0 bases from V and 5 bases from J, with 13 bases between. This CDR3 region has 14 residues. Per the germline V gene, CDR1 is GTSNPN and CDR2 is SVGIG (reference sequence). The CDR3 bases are TGTGCCTGGAGTGTACGGGGTAGAATGGAGACCCAGTACTTC. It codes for CAWSVRGRMETQYF.

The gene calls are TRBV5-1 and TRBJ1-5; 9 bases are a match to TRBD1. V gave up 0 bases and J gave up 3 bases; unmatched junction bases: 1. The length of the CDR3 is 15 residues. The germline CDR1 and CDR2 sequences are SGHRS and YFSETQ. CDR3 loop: CASSLGTGDNQPQHF. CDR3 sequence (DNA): TGCGCCAGCAGCTTGGGGACAGGGGACAATCAGCCCCAGCATTTT.

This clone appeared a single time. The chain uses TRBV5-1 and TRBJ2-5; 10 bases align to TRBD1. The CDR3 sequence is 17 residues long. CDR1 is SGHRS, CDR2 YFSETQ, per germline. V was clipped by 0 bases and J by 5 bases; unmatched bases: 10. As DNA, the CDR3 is TGCGCCAGCAGCTTGGGTTTTCCTGACAGGGGGCTGGAGACCCAGTACTTC. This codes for CASSLGFPDRGLETQYF.

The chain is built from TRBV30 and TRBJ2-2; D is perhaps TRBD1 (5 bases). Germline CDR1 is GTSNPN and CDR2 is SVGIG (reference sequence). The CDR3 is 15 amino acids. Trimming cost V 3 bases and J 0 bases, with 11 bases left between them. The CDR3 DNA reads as TGTGCCTGGAGGTGGCAGGGAACGAACACCGGGGAGCTGTTTTTT. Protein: CAWRWQGTNTGELFF.

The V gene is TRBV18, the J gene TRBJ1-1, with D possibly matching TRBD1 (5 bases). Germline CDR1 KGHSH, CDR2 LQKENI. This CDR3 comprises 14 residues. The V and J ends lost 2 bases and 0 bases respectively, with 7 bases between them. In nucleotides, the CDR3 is TGTGCCAGCTCACCAGGACATCTGAACACTGAAGCTTTCTTT. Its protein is CASSPGHLNTEAFF.

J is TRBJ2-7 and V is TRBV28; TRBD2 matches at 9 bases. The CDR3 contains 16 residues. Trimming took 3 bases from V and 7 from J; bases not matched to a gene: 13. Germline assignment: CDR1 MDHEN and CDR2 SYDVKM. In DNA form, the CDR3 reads TGTGCCAGCAGTTTTCATCTGCGGGAGGGGACTCGGGAGCAGTACTTC. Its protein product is CASSFHLREGTREQYF. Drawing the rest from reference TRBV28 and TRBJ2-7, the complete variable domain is DVKVTQSSRYLVKRTGEKVFLECVQDMDHENMFWYRQDPGLGLRLIYFSYDVKMKEKGDIPEGYSVSREKKERFSLILESASTNQTSMYLCASSFHLREGTREQYFGPGTRLTVT.

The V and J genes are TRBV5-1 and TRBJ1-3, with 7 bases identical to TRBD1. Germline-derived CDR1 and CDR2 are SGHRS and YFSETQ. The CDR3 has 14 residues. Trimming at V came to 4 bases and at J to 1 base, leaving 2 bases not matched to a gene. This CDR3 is CASSTDRSGNTIYF. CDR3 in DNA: TGCGCCAGCAGCACGGACAGGTCTGGAAACACCATATATTTT.

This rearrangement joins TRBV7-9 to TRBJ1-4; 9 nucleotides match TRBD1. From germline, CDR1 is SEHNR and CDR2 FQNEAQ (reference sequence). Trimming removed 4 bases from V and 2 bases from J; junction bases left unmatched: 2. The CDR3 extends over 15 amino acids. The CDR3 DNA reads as TGTGCCAGCAGCTCGACAGGGGGGACTAATGAAAAACTGTTTTTT. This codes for CASSSTGGTNEKLFF.

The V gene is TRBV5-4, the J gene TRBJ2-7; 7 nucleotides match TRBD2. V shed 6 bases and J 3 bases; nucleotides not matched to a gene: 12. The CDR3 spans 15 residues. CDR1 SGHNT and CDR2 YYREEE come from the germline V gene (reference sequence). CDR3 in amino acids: CASKVGGTTLYEQYF. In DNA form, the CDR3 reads TGTGCCAGCAAAGTGGGTGGGACTACCCTCTACGAGCAGTACTTC.

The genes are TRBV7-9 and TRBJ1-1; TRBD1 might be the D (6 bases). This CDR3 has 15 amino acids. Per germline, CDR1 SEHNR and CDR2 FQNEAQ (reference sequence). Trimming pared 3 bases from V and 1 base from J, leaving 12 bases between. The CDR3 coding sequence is TGTGCCAGCAGCTTGGGGACAAGGAAGAACACTGAAGCTTTCTTT. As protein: CASSLGTRKNTEAFF.

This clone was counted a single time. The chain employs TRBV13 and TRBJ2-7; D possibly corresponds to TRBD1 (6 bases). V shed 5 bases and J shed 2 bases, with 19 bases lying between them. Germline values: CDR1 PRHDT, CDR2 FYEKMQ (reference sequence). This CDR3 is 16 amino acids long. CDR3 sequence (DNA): TGTGCCAGCAGCCCCCCAATACAGGGTCGGGCCTACGAGCAGTACTTC. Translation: CASSPPIQGRAYEQYF.

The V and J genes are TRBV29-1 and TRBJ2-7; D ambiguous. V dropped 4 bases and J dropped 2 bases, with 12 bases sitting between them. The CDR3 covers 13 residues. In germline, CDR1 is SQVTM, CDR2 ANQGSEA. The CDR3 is CSVAPRGAYEQYF. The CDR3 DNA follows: TGCAGCGTTGCGCCCAGAGGCGCCTACGAGCAGTACTTC.

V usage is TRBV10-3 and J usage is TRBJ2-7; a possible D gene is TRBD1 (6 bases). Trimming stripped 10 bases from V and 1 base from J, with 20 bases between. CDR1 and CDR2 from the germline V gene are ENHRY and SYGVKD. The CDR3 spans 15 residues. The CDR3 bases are TGTGCCACCGCCCCTCCCGGGACACATTCCTACGAGCAGTACTTC. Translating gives CATAPPGTHSYEQYF.

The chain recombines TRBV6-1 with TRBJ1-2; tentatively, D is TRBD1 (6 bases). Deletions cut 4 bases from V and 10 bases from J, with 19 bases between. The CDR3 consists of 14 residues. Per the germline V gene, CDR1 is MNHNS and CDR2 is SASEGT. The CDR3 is CASSGGPGNRFYTF. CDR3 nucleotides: TGTGCCAGCAGTGGGGGGCCGGGGAATAGGTTCTACACCTTC.

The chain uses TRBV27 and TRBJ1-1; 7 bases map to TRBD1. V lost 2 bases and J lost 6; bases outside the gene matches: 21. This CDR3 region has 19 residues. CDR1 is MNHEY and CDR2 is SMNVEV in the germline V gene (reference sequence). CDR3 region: CASSLRAEGALTRAAEAFF. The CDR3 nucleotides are TGTGCCAGCAGTTTACGGGCGGAGGGGGCCCTAACCAGGGCGGCTGAAGCTTTCTTT.

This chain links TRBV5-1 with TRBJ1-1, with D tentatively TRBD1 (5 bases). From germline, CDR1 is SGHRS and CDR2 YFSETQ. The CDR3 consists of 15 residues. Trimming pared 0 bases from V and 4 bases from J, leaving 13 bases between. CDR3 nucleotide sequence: TGCGCCAGCAGCTTGGAAGGGGTCTCCGGCACTGAAGCTTTCTTT. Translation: CASSLEGVSGTEAFF.

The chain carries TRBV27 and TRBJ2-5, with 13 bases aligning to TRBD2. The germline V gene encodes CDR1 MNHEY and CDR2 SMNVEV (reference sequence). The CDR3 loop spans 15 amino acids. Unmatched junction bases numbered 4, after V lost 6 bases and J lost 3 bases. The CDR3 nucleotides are TGTGCCAGCAGCCAACTAGCGGGAGGGAAAGAGACCCAGTACTTC. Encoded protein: CASSQLAGGKETQYF.